The 22 T cell receptor beta chains given below trace back to one sample, sequenced in a study of T cell changes during pregnancy in multiple sclerosis. Generated by immunoSEQ multiplex PCR, the TCRdb table keeps only in-frame clones and is missing some. The table has some 64,000 clones, about nine tenths seen once. The source material was peripheral blood, sampled in the second trimester of pregnancy. The source is a female donor in good health, enrolled as a control in a pregnancy study.

The V and J genes are TRBV6-6 and TRBJ1-1; 8 bases agree with TRBD1. CDR1 and CDR2 (germline): MNHNY, SVGAGI (reference sequence). V lost 7 bases to trimming and J lost 12 bases; unmatched junction nucleotides: 10. The CDR3 totals 12 residues. The CDR3 sequence: CASNIGQGDSFF. The CDR3 region has the DNA TGTGCCAGCAACATCGGACAGGGCGATTCTTTCTTT.

The chain couples TRBV30 to TRBJ1-4, with 7 bases aligning to TRBD1. The CDR3 has 13 residues. Germline V lookup: CDR1 GTSNPN, CDR2 SVGIG (reference sequence). With V trimmed by 8 bases and J by 7 bases, 10 bases remained unmatched. CDR3 sequence: CARGEGAVEKLFF. The DNA for the CDR3 is TGTGCCAGGGGAGAGGGGGCAGTTGAAAAACTGTTTTTT.

V and J are TRBV7-6 and TRBJ2-7, with TRBD2 as a possible D gene (6 bases). Between the trimmed V and J ends, which lost 1 base and 4 bases, there was a span of 8 bases. Germline CDR1 and CDR2: SGHVS and FNYEAQ. There are 13 residues in the CDR3. CDR3 sequence reads: CASSLVEGYEQYF. The CDR3 DNA reads TGTGCCAGCAGCTTAGTGGAGGGATACGAGCAGTACTTC.

The CDR3 protein is CASSLLTATNEKLFF. The CDR3 region has the DNA TGTGCCAGCAGCCTACTGACAGCAACTAATGAAAAACTGTTTTTT. The chain combines TRBV11-2 with TRBJ1-4, with D tentatively TRBD1 (5 bases). The CDR3 runs to 15 residues. Per the germline V gene, CDR1 is SGHAT and CDR2 is FQNNGV. V was shortened by 5 bases and J by 0 bases, with 10 bases between the two germline ends.

V and J are TRBV15 and TRBJ2-7; perhaps TRBD2 as D (6 bases). CDR3 size: 20 residues. The germline V and J ends were trimmed by 0 bases and 3 bases, with 27 bases remaining between them. In germline, CDR1 is LNHNV, CDR2 YYDKDF (reference sequence). The CDR3 sequence: CATSREPTSWEEPYHYEQYF. CDR3 coding DNA: TGTGCCACCAGCAGAGAACCCACGAGCTGGGAGGAGCCCTACCACTACGAGCAGTACTTC. The full variable domain, in which reference TRBV15 and TRBJ2-7 provide the parts outside the CDR3, is DAMVIQNPRYQVTQFGKPVTLSCSQTLNHNVMYWYQQKSSQAPKLLFHYYDKDFNNEADTPDNFQSRRPNTSFCFLDIRSPGLGDTAMYLCATSREPTSWEEPYHYEQYFGPGTRLTVT.

The CDR3 region has the DNA TGTGCCAGCAGTGAAGGCCTAGCGGCCCAGTACTTC. The encoded protein is CASSEGLAAQYF. The rearrangement uses TRBV2 and TRBJ2-5, with TRBD2 identical over 7 bases. V trimming: 1 base; J trimming: 9 bases; junction bases outside the gene matches: 2. CDR1 is SNHLY and CDR2 is FYNNEI in the germline V gene. The CDR3 is 12 amino acids.

The V and J genes are TRBV2 and TRBJ1-1; D not resolved. The germline CDR1 and CDR2 sequences are SNHLY and FYNNEI. V shed 1 base and J shed 8 bases, with 11 bases lying between them. The length of the CDR3 is 13 residues. This chain's CDR3 is CASSEETGREAFF. For the CDR3, the DNA is TGTGCCAGCAGTGAAGAAACGGGTCGCGAAGCTTTCTTT.

The chain employs TRBV5-1 and TRBJ1-4, with D perhaps TRBD1 (5 bases). Germline V gene sequence: CDR1 SGHRS, CDR2 YFSETQ. V was trimmed by 0 bases and J by 3 bases, leaving 12 bases between them. This CDR3 is 16 amino acids long. CDR3 DNA: TGCGCCAGCAGCTTGGCGGGGGATCGGGCTAATGAAAAACTGTTTTTT. Amino acid sequence: CASSLAGDRANEKLFF.

This chain connects TRBV28 to TRBJ1-1; no definite D call. V was clipped by 6 bases and J by 1 base, with 9 bases between them. Germline assignment: CDR1 MDHEN and CDR2 SYDVKM. The CDR3 has 13 amino acids. This CDR3 reads CASRLPGNTEAFF. The CDR3 coding sequence is TGTGCCAGCAGACTGCCAGGGAACACTGAAGCTTTCTTT.

V is TRBV7-9 and J is TRBJ2-7; D is unresolved. This CDR3 has 11 residues. From germline, CDR1 is SEHNR and CDR2 FQNEAQ (reference sequence). The ends were cut back, 2 bases at V and 6 bases at J, with 5 bases in the middle. The CDR3 sequence is CASSLSFEQYF. The CDR3 bases are TGTGCCAGCAGCTTAAGCTTCGAGCAGTACTTC.

This clone was seen just once. The V call is TRBV30, the J call TRBJ1-1; a possible D gene is TRBD1 (6 bases). The CDR3 loop spans 13 amino acids. Germline lookup yields CDR1 GTSNPN and CDR2 SVGIG (reference sequence). Trimming took 5 bases from V and 4 from J, leaving 14 bases between them. Here the CDR3 DNA reads TGTGCCTGGGTGCGGGGGCGAGGCACTGAAGCTTTCTTT. Translation: CAWVRGRGTEAFF.

This rearrangement joins TRBV6-1 to TRBJ2-1; D may be TRBD1 (6 bases). The germline V gene has CDR1 MNHNS and CDR2 SASEGT. With 2 bases removed from V and 7 bases from J, the gap between germline ends came to 21 bases. The CDR3 spans 17 residues. CDR3 residues: CASSEIWGHAPGNEQFF. The CDR3 DNA is TGTGCCAGCAGTGAAATCTGGGGACACGCCCCGGGGAATGAGCAGTTCTTC.

The chain recombines TRBV5-1 with TRBJ2-1, with 8 bases that match TRBD2. The CDR3 covers 17 residues. In germline, CDR1 is SGHRS, CDR2 YFSETQ. The ends lost 4 bases at V and 8 bases at J; junction bases unmatched: 17. CDR3 DNA sequence: TGCGCCAGCAGCCCTGGGAATAGCGGGGCGAGACTCGATGAGCAGTTCTTC. Protein product: CASSPGNSGARLDEQFF.

This chain uses TRBV6-5 with TRBJ2-5, with TRBD2 as a possible D gene (7 bases). CDR3 length: 13 residues. Trimming took off 10 bases at V and 2 bases at J, with 14 bases between the two ends. CDR1 and CDR2 (germline): MNHEY, SVGAGI. The CDR3, as DNA: TGTGCCACCTGGAGGGGGGGACAAGAGACCCAGTACTTC. It is translated as CATWRGGQETQYF.

The J gene is TRBJ2-1, the V gene TRBV6-5; TRBD2 matches at 11 bases. V dropped 11 bases and J dropped 6; count of bases not matched to a gene: 9. CDR3 length: 14 amino acids. Germline V gene data show CDR1 as MNHEY and CDR2 as SVGAGI. In DNA, the CDR3 is TGTGCCTGCTCCCTAGCGGGGGGCATCAATGAGCAGTTCTTC. Translation: CACSLAGGINEQFF.

Here the CDR3 DNA reads TGTGCCACCAGCTCTACAGGGGGCCGGGTAGCTTTCTTT. This codes for CATSSTGGRVAFF. The chain has TRBV15 and TRBJ1-1; TRBD1 agrees at 9 bases. The CDR3 loop spans 13 amino acids. The V gene end was trimmed by 5 bases and the J gene end by 10 bases; junction bases not matched to a gene: 8. Germline lookup yields CDR1 LNHNV and CDR2 YYDKDF (reference sequence).

The chain couples TRBV2 to TRBJ2-3, with TRBD2 matching 10 bases. This CDR3 comprises 15 residues. Germline V lookup: CDR1 SNHLY, CDR2 FYNNEI. V lost 5 bases to trimming and J lost 2 bases; unmatched junction nucleotides: 4. CDR3 region: CASSWTSGITDTQYF. The CDR3 region has the DNA TGTGCCAGCAGTTGGACTAGCGGAATCACAGATACGCAGTATTTT.

This clone was seen only once. The chain uses TRBV27 and TRBJ2-2; TRBD2 matches at 12 bases. The V and J ends lost 3 bases and 7 bases, in that order; junction bases with no gene match: 6. The CDR3 consists of 16 residues. CDR1 MNHEY and CDR2 SMNVEV come from the germline V gene (reference sequence). CDR3 nucleotides: TGTGCCAGCAGTTTTCCAAGGACTAGCGGGGTCGGGGAGCTGTTTTTT. As protein: CASSFPRTSGVGELFF.

The chain links TRBV29-1 to TRBJ2-7; 9 positions match TRBD2. CDR1 SQVTM and CDR2 ANQGSEA come from the germline V gene. The CDR3 totals 13 residues. V was pared by 3 bases and J by 2 bases, with 2 bases of the junction left unmatched. The CDR3, as DNA: TGCAGCGTTGAGCGGGAGGGCACCTACGAGCAGTACTTC. Translation gives CSVEREGTYEQYF.

The chain joins TRBV7-2 to TRBJ2-6, with TRBD2 as a possible D gene (6 bases). The V end was cut by 2 bases, the J end by 0 bases, with 11 bases between. The CDR3 is 17 residues long. Germline V gene lookup returns CDR1 SGHTA and CDR2 FQGNSA. The CDR3 DNA reads TGTGCCAGCAGCTTACCCGGAGGGCTCTCTGGGGCCAACGTCCTGACTTTC. It translates to CASSLPGGLSGANVLTF. Full variable domain (remainder filled in from reference TRBV7-2 and TRBJ2-6): GAGVSQSPSNKVTEKGKDVELRCDPISGHTALYWYRQSLGQGLEFLIYFQGNSAPDKSGLPSDRFSAERTGGSVSTLTIQRTQQEDSAVYLCASSLPGGLSGANVLTFGAGSRLTVL.

The rearrangement uses TRBV7-3 and TRBJ2-2, with 7 bases that match TRBD2. The germline V gene has CDR1 SGHTA and CDR2 FQGTGA. Unmatched junction bases numbered 4, after V lost 6 bases and J lost 6 bases. This CDR3 is 13 amino acids long. The DNA for the CDR3 is TGTGCCAGCAGGTTTGCGGGGGCCGGGGAGCTGTTTTTT. This codes for CASRFAGAGELFF.

The chain employs TRBV6-1 and TRBJ1-3; D is unresolved. Between the trimmed V and J ends, which lost 2 bases and 5 bases, there was a span of 7 bases. This CDR3 comprises 13 residues. Per germline, CDR1 MNHNS and CDR2 SASEGT. In DNA form, the CDR3 reads TGTGCCAGCAGTGAACTAGGCCGAAACACCATATATTTT. It encodes CASSELGRNTIYF.